Following are 30 T cell receptor beta chains from one sample sequenced in a study of blood T cell repertoires in COVID-19. Clones were sequenced by immunoSEQ multiplex PCR, and TCRdb holds only the in-frame ones, with some missing. The repertoire holds about 120,000 clones, with roughly 90% as singletons. Sample: peripheral blood. The receptors derive from a human donor with acute or convalescent COVID-19. The donor label of this sample is uncertain.

The chain joins TRBV20-1 to TRBJ2-1; tentative D call: TRBD1 (6 bases). Germline CDR1 DFQATT, CDR2 SNEGSKA (reference sequence). The length of the CDR3 is 11 residues. With 1 base removed from V and 13 bases from J, the gap between germline ends came to 11 bases. CDR3 nucleotide sequence: TGCAGTGCTAGAGTCCGGGACATACAGTTCTTC. It translates to CSARVRDIQFF.

This chain joins TRBV10-1 and TRBJ2-1; 14 bases line up with TRBD2. Germline V CDR1 and CDR2: WNHNN, SYGVQD (reference sequence). CDR3 length: 16 residues. The V segment lost 2 bases and the J segment 7 bases; nucleotides outside the gene matches: 4. CDR3 DNA: TGCGCCAGCAGTGAGCTGGGACTAGCGGGAGTTAATGAGCAGTTCTTC. Translating gives CASSELGLAGVNEQFF.

The rearrangement uses TRBV29-1 and TRBJ2-5; 10 bases align to TRBD2. CDR1 and CDR2 from the germline V gene are SQVTM and ANQGSEA. CDR3 length equals 13 residues. With 8 bases clipped from V and 2 bases from J, the junction kept 5 bases outside the gene matches. The CDR3 DNA reads TGCAGCACGGGGACTAGCGCACAAGAGACCCAGTACTTC. Its protein product is CSTGTSAQETQYF.

The chain links TRBV13 to TRBJ2-2; no clear D gene. Germline V gene data show CDR1 as PRHDT and CDR2 as FYEKMQ (reference sequence). With 0 bases removed from V and 2 bases from J, the gap between germline ends came to 4 bases. The CDR3 is 14 residues long. CDR3 in amino acids: CASSLGRNTGELFF. In DNA form, the CDR3 reads TGTGCCAGCAGCTTAGGTAGAAACACCGGGGAGCTGTTTTTT. The complete variable domain, with remaining parts taken from reference TRBV13 and TRBJ2-2, reads AAGVIQSPRHLIKEKRETATLKCYPIPRHDTVYWYQQGPGQDPQFLISFYEKMQSDKGSIPDRFSAQQFSDYHSELNMSSLELGDSALYFCASSLGRNTGELFFGEGSRLTVL.

This clone showed up just once. CDR3 sequence: CASSGGANYGYTF. The DNA for the CDR3 is TGTGCCAGCTCAGGGGGAGCTAACTATGGCTACACCTTC. The chain is built from TRBV28 and TRBJ1-2; 7 bases align to TRBD1. Unmatched junction bases numbered 3, after V lost 8 bases and J lost 0 bases. This CDR3 has 13 amino acids. Germline values: CDR1 MDHEN, CDR2 SYDVKM.

The rearrangement joins TRBV11-2 to TRBJ2-7; no clear D gene. The CDR3 is made up of 12 amino acids. Trimming shortened V by 0 bases and J by 6 bases, and 6 bases separated the two germline ends. Germline V gives CDR1 SGHAT, CDR2 FQNNGV. Here the CDR3 DNA reads TGTGCCAGCAGCTTAGAACGGTCCGAGCAGTACTTC. Translated, it gives CASSLERSEQYF.

This sequence joins TRBV10-3 and TRBJ2-1; TRBD2 matches 12 bases. Germline assignment: CDR1 ENHRY and CDR2 SYGVKD. The V segment lost 6 bases and the J segment 10 bases; nucleotides outside the gene matches: 16. The CDR3 is made up of 17 amino acids. The DNA of the CDR3 is TGTGCCATCAGCCAAAGAGACCTAGCGGGAGGGGGAGGAGAGCAGTTCTTC. It translates to CAISQRDLAGGGGEQFF.

V usage is TRBV4-2 and J usage is TRBJ1-1; tentatively, D is TRBD1 (5 bases). The V gene lost 1 base and the J gene lost 5 bases, with 20 bases spanning the gap. This CDR3 comprises 17 residues. Germline V gene lookup returns CDR1 LGHNA and CDR2 YNFKEQ. The CDR3 nucleotides read TGTGCCAGCAGCCAAGCGGGGACTCAGGAAGTGTGGACTGAAGCTTTCTTT. As protein: CASSQAGTQEVWTEAFF.

A single count supports this clone. The chain combines TRBV28 with TRBJ2-7; TRBD2 agrees at 10 bases. V dropped 4 bases and J dropped 1; count of bases not matched to a gene: 4. Germline V gives CDR1 MDHEN, CDR2 SYDVKM. The CDR3 consists of 15 residues. The CDR3 DNA sequence: TGTGCCAGCAGTTCCCGGACTAGCGGATCCTACGAGCAGTACTTC. It yields the protein CASSSRTSGSYEQYF. Variable domain in full (rest from reference TRBV28 and TRBJ2-7): DVKVTQSSRYLVKRTGEKVFLECVQDMDHENMFWYRQDPGLGLRLIYFSYDVKMKEKGDIPEGYSVSREKKERFSLILESASTNQTSMYLCASSSRTSGSYEQYFGPGTRLTVT.

The chain recombines TRBV10-3 with TRBJ2-5; D may be TRBD1 (5 bases). Germline values: CDR1 ENHRY, CDR2 SYGVKD. This CDR3 has 15 residues. V was shortened by 7 bases and J by 0 bases, with 15 bases between the two germline ends. CDR3 protein: CAIKGQGSYQETQYF. The CDR3 bases are TGTGCCATCAAGGGGCAGGGCTCGTACCAAGAGACCCAGTACTTC.

V and J are TRBV6-5 and TRBJ1-2, with 10 bases identical to TRBD1. Germline CDR1 reads MNHEY; CDR2 reads SVGAGI. Germline trimming cut 2 bases from V and 4 bases from J; bases unmatched to any gene: 4. This CDR3 is built from 15 residues. The CDR3 nucleotides are TGTGCCAGCAGTTACAATCGGGACAGGGGCTATGGCTACACCTTC. Translated: CASSYNRDRGYGYTF.

The genes are TRBV20-1 and TRBJ1-4; unclear D gene. Germline CDR1 DFQATT, CDR2 SNEGSKA (reference sequence). The CDR3 contains 11 residues. The V gene lost 3 bases and the J gene lost 5 bases, with 4 bases spanning the gap. The DNA for the CDR3 is TGCAGTGCTAGTCTGAATGAAAAACTGTTTTTT. Protein: CSASLNEKLFF.

This clone was found once. The chain has TRBV7-9 and TRBJ2-7, with D possibly being TRBD1 (7 bases). Deletions cut 4 bases from V and 1 base from J, with 14 bases between. The CDR3 is 15 amino acids. Germline V gives CDR1 SEHNR, CDR2 FQNEAQ (reference sequence). CDR3 amino acids: CASSSEGDRSYEQYF. The CDR3 bases are TGTGCCAGCAGCTCGGAGGGGGACAGATCCTACGAGCAGTACTTC. Full variable domain (remainder filled in from reference TRBV7-9 and TRBJ2-7): DTGVSQNPRHKITKRGQNVTFRCDPISEHNRLYWYRQTLGQGPEFLTYFQNEAQLEKSRLLSDRFSAERPKGSFSTLEIQRTEQGDSAMYLCASSSEGDRSYEQYFGPGTRLTVT.

This clone was detected a few times. The gene calls are TRBV7-2 and TRBJ1-6; D is possibly TRBD1 (6 bases). Trimming left V 1 base short and J 7 bases short, with 11 bases between. CDR1 SGHTA and CDR2 FQGNSA come from the germline V gene. The CDR3 runs 15 residues. The CDR3, as DNA: TGTGCCAGCAGCTTAGGACAGGCCCCCAATTCACCCCTCCACTTT. Its translation: CASSLGQAPNSPLHF.

V gene TRBV28 combines with J gene TRBJ2-1, with D possibly TRBD2 on 6 matching bases. CDR3 length: 14 residues. The germline gives CDR1 MDHEN, CDR2 SYDVKM. The V end was cut by 2 bases, the J end by 8 bases, with 13 bases between. The CDR3: CASSLGGRLDEQFF. The CDR3 DNA is TGTGCCAGCAGTTTAGGTGGGAGGTTGGATGAGCAGTTCTTC.

V usage is TRBV29-1 and J usage is TRBJ1-1; 8 positions agree with TRBD1. Per germline, CDR1 SQVTM and CDR2 ANQGSEA. CDR3 length: 12 amino acids. V gave up 6 bases and J gave up 6 bases; unmatched junction bases: 6. CDR3 loop: CSVKDRVSEAFF. CDR3 nucleotides: TGCAGCGTCAAGGACAGGGTCTCTGAAGCTTTCTTT.

The chain combines TRBV28 with TRBJ1-1; TRBD1 agrees at 7 bases. CDR3 size: 14 residues. CDR1 is MDHEN and CDR2 is SYDVKM in the germline V gene. V shed 8 bases and J 1 base; nucleotides not matched to a gene: 7. Here the CDR3 reads CASYSQGRNTEAFF. The CDR3 region has the DNA TGTGCCAGCTACTCACAGGGGCGGAACACTGAAGCTTTCTTT.

This rearrangement joins TRBV7-9 to TRBJ2-7; D gene uncertain. This CDR3 is built from 16 residues. CDR1 is SEHNR, CDR2 FQNEAQ, per germline (reference sequence). The V and J ends lost 1 base and 4 bases respectively, with 17 bases between them. The CDR3 here is CASSLVVRLAWYEQYF. As DNA, the CDR3 is TGTGCCAGCAGCTTAGTCGTCCGCTTGGCTTGGTACGAGCAGTACTTC.

The chain uses TRBV6-5 and TRBJ2-7; 10 nucleotides agree with TRBD1. Germline-derived CDR1 and CDR2 are MNHEY and SVGAGI. Losses at the gene ends were 6 bases for V and 6 bases for J; bases not matched to a gene: 11. This CDR3 has 15 amino acids. The DNA of the CDR3 is TGTGCCAGCAGACAGGCAGGGACAGGGGCCCTCGAGCAGTACTTC. Residues: CASRQAGTGALEQYF.

V and J are TRBV4-2 and TRBJ2-7, with a tentative D call TRBD2 (6 bases). Germline V gene lookup returns CDR1 LGHNA and CDR2 YNFKEQ. V was clipped by 1 base and J by 3 bases, with 13 bases between them. The CDR3 spans 15 residues. As DNA, the CDR3 is TGTGCCAGCAGCCAAGGAGGGGCGGGATTCTACGAGCAGTACTTC. Translation gives CASSQGGAGFYEQYF.

Comments on this clone: A junction end diverges from the germline sequence, so it may reflect a read error. The J gene is TRBJ1-6, the V gene TRBV6-5; TRBD1 agrees at 10 bases. Germline V gene lookup returns CDR1 MNHEY and CDR2 SVGAGI. CDR3 length: 15 amino acids. In nucleotides, the CDR3 is TGTGCCAGCCGTTACGACCGGGACAGGGGATCACCCCTCCACTTT. It yields the protein CASRYDRDRGSPLHF.

This rearrangement joins TRBV4-1 to TRBJ2-7, with D possibly matching TRBD1 (6 bases). The CDR3 totals 15 residues. Per the germline V gene, CDR1 is MGHRA and CDR2 is YSYEKL. Trimming took 1 base from V and 2 from J, leaving 12 bases between them. The CDR3, as DNA: TGCGCCAGCAGCCAAGCCCCCGGGACAACCTACGAGCAGTACTTC. As protein: CASSQAPGTTYEQYF.

This chain links TRBV6-5 with TRBJ2-3, with TRBD1 identical over 7 bases. Germline V gene lookup returns CDR1 MNHEY and CDR2 SVGAGI. With V trimmed by 3 bases and J by 2 bases, 5 bases remained unmatched. The CDR3 totals 15 residues. The CDR3 region is CASSYDRAFTDTQYF. The CDR3, as DNA: TGTGCCAGCAGTTATGACAGGGCTTTCACAGATACGCAGTATTTT.

The chain carries TRBV19 and TRBJ2-3, with D possibly TRBD1 on 6 matching bases. V was trimmed by 1 base and J by 2 bases, leaving 13 bases between them. Germline V gene lookup returns CDR1 LNHDA and CDR2 SQIVND (reference sequence). The CDR3 sequence is 16 residues long. The CDR3 region is CASSIGWDTSTDTQYF. CDR3 coding DNA: TGTGCCAGTAGTATAGGTTGGGACACATCCACAGATACGCAGTATTTT.

The J gene is TRBJ2-3, the V gene TRBV15; TRBD1 aligns across 7 bases. With V trimmed by 1 base and J by 6 bases, 4 bases remained unmatched. CDR3 size: 14 residues. Germline V gene data show CDR1 as LNHNV and CDR2 as YYDKDF (reference sequence). The CDR3 is CATSRAAGGDTQYF. In nucleotides, the CDR3 is TGTGCCACCAGCAGAGCGGCAGGGGGTGATACGCAGTATTTT.

This clone occurred once. The rearrangement uses TRBV30 and TRBJ2-2, with a possible D match to TRBD1 (6 bases). Germline-derived CDR1 and CDR2 are GTSNPN and SVGIG (reference sequence). The CDR3 length is 14 residues. Between the trimmed V and J ends, which lost 2 bases and 6 bases, there was a span of 13 bases. The CDR3 spells CAWSKGTYAGELFF. CDR3 nucleotide sequence: TGTGCCTGGAGTAAAGGGACATATGCCGGGGAGCTGTTTTTT.

This clone was counted once. The chain is built from TRBV6-5 and TRBJ1-2, with TRBD1 matching 12 bases. Germline-derived CDR1 and CDR2 are MNHEY and SVGAGI. The CDR3 is 14 amino acids. V lost 5 bases and J lost 10; bases outside the gene matches: 8. Written as DNA, the CDR3 is TGTGCCAGCAGTAAGGGACAGGGGGCTCCTAACTACACCTTC. Its protein is CASSKGQGAPNYTF.

The chain carries TRBV2 and TRBJ1-5, with 7 bases that match TRBD1. The germline CDR1 and CDR2 sequences are SNHLY and FYNNEI. The CDR3 has 15 residues. V trimming: 4 bases; J trimming: 0 bases; junction bases outside the gene matches: 3. Here the CDR3 DNA reads TGTGCCAGCAGTGGCGGACAGGTTAGCAATCAGCCCCAGCATTTT. Translation: CASSGGQVSNQPQHF.

This clone was found once. The chain couples TRBV6-2 or TRBV6-3 to TRBJ2-1, with D tentatively TRBD1 (8 bases). With 5 bases removed from V and 4 bases from J, the gap between germline ends came to 15 bases. CDR1 and CDR2 from the germline V gene are MNHEY and SVGEGT. The CDR3 is made up of 15 amino acids. The CDR3, as DNA: TGTGCCAGCAGTAAAGGACAGGGAGGGTACAATGAGCAGTTCTTC. Amino acids: CASSKGQGGYNEQFF.

The genes are TRBV19 and TRBJ1-4; 7 bases are a match to TRBD1. Germline CDR1 LNHDA, CDR2 SQIVND (reference sequence). The CDR3 length is 16 residues. Unmatched junction bases numbered 8, after V lost 4 bases and J lost 3 bases. This CDR3 reads CASSTYRGAANEKLFF. The DNA for the CDR3 is TGTGCCAGTAGTACTTACAGGGGCGCGGCTAATGAAAAACTGTTTTTT.